A single sample is the source of the 8 T cell receptor beta chains below, sequenced in a study of Ad26.COV2.S vaccination and SARS-CoV-2 variants. Indicated treatment: roughly 19 received Ad26.COV2.S at low or high dose, single or two shots; five or six received placebo; per-sample allocation not given. Sampling was done on day 63 after the first vaccine or placebo injection. The data were produced by immunoSEQ multiplex PCR, yet TCRdb's version contains in-frame clones alone and is incomplete. The data show about 390,000 clones, less than 90% seen once. The source material was peripheral blood, sampled in a trial of Ad26.COV2.S vaccine versus placebo. The receptors originated from a person between 18 and 65 years old who received the Ad26.COV2.S COVID-19 vaccine or a placebo.

The chain has TRBV4-3 and TRBJ2-7; D is perhaps TRBD1 (6 bases). V shed 4 bases and J shed 4 bases, with 17 bases lying between them. Germline V gene sequence: CDR1 LGHNA, CDR2 YSLEER. The CDR3 totals 15 residues. As DNA, the CDR3 is TGCGCCAGCAGCCCCATACAGGGTGGTATGTACGAGCAGTACTTC. Translated, it gives CASSPIQGGMYEQYF.

J is TRBJ2-3 and V is TRBV9; possibly TRBD1 or TRBD2 for D (6 bases each). This CDR3 is built from 17 residues. Germline V gene data show CDR1 as SGDLS and CDR2 as YYNGEE. V was clipped by 0 bases and J by 4 bases, with 18 bases between them. The CDR3 is CASSVVGGPQFADTQYF. The CDR3 bases are TGTGCCAGCAGCGTAGTAGGGGGGCCTCAGTTTGCAGATACGCAGTATTTT.

The chain links TRBV7-2 to TRBJ2-5; D remains ambiguous. Germline CDR1 is SGHTA and CDR2 is FQGNSA. Trimming shortened V by 5 bases and J by 5 bases, and 18 bases separated the two germline ends. This CDR3 has 15 amino acids. CDR3 in amino acids: CASSLPTLLRETQYF. The CDR3 DNA sequence: TGTGCCAGCAGCCTACCGACCCTCTTAAGGGAGACCCAGTACTTC. The full variable domain, completed using reference TRBV7-2 and TRBJ2-5, is GAGVSQSPSNKVTEKGKDVELRCDPISGHTALYWYRQSLGQGLEFLIYFQGNSAPDKSGLPSDRFSAERTGGSVSTLTIQRTQQEDSAVYLCASSLPTLLRETQYFGPGTRLLVL.

The chain employs TRBV10-3 and TRBJ1-5; D is perhaps TRBD1 (5 bases). The germline CDR1 and CDR2 sequences are ENHRY and SYGVKD. This CDR3 is built from 14 residues. Trimming removed 6 bases at V and 3 bases at J, with 12 bases between. The chain's CDR3 is CAIRPQGDNQPQHF. CDR3 coding DNA: TGTGCCATCAGACCGCAGGGTGACAATCAGCCCCAGCATTTT.

The rearrangement links TRBV5-5 to TRBJ2-7, with D possibly matching TRBD1 (7 bases). This CDR3 region has 16 residues. The V end lost 4 bases, the J end lost 5 bases, and 22 bases lay between the germline ends. Germline V gene data show CDR1 as SGHKS and CDR2 as YYEKEE (reference sequence). CDR3 sequence: CASSHPGDRAFDEQYF. CDR3 coding DNA: TGTGCCAGCAGCCATCCGGGAGACAGGGCTTTCGACGAGCAGTACTTC.

The V and J genes are TRBV7-2 and TRBJ2-1; D ambiguous. CDR1 is SGHTA, CDR2 FQGNSA, per germline. V gave up 2 bases and J gave up 0 bases, with 8 bases separating them. The CDR3 has 15 amino acids. CDR3 nucleotide sequence: TGTGCCAGCAGCTTATTCTCGAGCTCCTACAATGAGCAGTTCTTC. Translating gives CASSLFSSSYNEQFF.

The rearrangement joins TRBV3-1 (or the pseudogene TRBV3-2) to TRBJ1-1; D perhaps matches TRBD1 (6 bases). The CDR3 loop spans 17 amino acids. Germline lookup yields CDR1 LGHDT and CDR2 YNNKEL (reference sequence). The V end was cut by 6 bases, the J end by 4 bases, with 24 bases between. CDR3 DNA sequence: TGTGCCAGCAGTAAGACACAGGGAATAGTTTGGGGCACTGAAGCTTTCTTT. It encodes CASSKTQGIVWGTEAFF.

This clone was counted once. The chain couples TRBV6-2 or TRBV6-3 to TRBJ2-3; TRBD2 aligns across 8 bases. The CDR3 loop spans 14 amino acids. Germline CDR1 is MNHEY and CDR2 is SVGEGT. With V trimmed by 2 bases and J by 6 bases, 4 bases remained unmatched. CDR3 nucleotide sequence: TGTGCCAGCAGTTACGATAGCGGGATCGATACGCAGTATTTT. Amino acids: CASSYDSGIDTQYF.